This T cell receptor beta chain was captured by sequencing in a study of blood T cell repertoires in COVID-19. Libraries were prepared by immunoSEQ multiplex PCR; TCRdb keeps only in-frame clonotypes and omits some of them. The sample has some 170,000 clones, 81% seen once; the top ten hold approximately 10%. V lost 8 bases, J lost 5 bases, and 12 bases lay in between. This CDR3 contains 13 residues. Germline V CDR1 and CDR2: KGHSH, LQKENI. This chain joins TRBV18 and TRBJ1-4; D is unclear. Sequencing was carried out using peripheral blood. The receptor comes from a man aged 60 to 75 with active or convalescent COVID-19. The CDR3 nucleotides read TGTGCCAGCCGGAGGGTTATGAATGAAAAACTGTTTTTT. This gives the protein CASRRVMNEKLFF.